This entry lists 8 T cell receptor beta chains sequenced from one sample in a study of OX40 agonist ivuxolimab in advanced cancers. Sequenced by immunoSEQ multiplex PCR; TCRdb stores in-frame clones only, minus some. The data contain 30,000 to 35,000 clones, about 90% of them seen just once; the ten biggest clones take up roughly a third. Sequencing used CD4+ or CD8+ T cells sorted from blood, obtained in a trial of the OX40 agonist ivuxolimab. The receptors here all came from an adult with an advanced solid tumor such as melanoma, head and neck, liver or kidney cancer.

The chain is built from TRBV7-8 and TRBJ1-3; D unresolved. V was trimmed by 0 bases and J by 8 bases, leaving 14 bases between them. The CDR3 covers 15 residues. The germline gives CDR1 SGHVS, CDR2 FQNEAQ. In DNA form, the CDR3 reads TGTGCCAGCAGCTTAGCCGCCGCGGACGGGTACACCATATATTTT. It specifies CASSLAAADGYTIYF.

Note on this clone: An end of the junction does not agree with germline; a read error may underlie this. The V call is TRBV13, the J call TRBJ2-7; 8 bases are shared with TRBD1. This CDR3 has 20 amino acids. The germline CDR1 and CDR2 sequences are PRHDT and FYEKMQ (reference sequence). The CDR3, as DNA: TGTGCCAGCAGCCTGTCCGGACCGGGACAGGTGGTTGTGGGACCCTACCAGCAGTACTTC. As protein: CASSLSGPGQVVVGPYQQYF.

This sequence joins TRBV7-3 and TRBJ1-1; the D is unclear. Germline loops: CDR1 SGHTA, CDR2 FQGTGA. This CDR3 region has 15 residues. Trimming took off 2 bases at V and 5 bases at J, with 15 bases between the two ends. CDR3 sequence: CASSLHGGEVTEAFF. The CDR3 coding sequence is TGTGCCAGCAGCTTACATGGCGGGGAGGTGACTGAAGCTTTCTTT.

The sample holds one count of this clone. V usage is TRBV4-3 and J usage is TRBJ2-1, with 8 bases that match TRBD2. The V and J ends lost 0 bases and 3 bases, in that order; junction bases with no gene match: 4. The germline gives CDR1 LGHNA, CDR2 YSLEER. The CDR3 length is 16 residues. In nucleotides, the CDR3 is TGCGCCAGCAGCCAAGAGCTAGCGGGTTTCTACAATGAGCAGTTCTTC. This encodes CASSQELAGFYNEQFF.

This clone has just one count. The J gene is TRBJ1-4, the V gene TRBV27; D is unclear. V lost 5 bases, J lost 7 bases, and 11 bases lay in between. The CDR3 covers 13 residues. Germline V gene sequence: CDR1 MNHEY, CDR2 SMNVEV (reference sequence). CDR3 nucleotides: TGTGCCAGCAGTGTCGGCTGGGGTGAAAAACTGTTTTTT. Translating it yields CASSVGWGEKLFF. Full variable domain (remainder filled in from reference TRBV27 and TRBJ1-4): EAQVTQNPRYLITVTGKKLTVTCSQNMNHEYMSWYRQDPGLGLRQIYYSMNVEVTDKGDVPEGYKVSRKEKRNFPLILESPSPNQTSLYFCASSVGWGEKLFFGSGTQLSVL.

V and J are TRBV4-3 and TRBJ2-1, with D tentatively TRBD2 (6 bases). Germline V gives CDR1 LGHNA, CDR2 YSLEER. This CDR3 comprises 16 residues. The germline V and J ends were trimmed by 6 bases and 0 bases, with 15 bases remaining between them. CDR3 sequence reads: CASSPWDSSSYNEQFF. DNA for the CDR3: TGCGCCAGCAGTCCCTGGGACTCGAGCTCCTACAATGAGCAGTTCTTC.

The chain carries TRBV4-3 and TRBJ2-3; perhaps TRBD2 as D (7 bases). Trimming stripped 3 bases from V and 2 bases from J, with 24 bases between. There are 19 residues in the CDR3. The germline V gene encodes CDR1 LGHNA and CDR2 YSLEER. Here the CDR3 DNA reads TGCGCCAGCAGCCAGGGGGGGGCATGGCAGCCGTTCTCCACAGATACGCAGTATTTT. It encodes CASSQGGAWQPFSTDTQYF.

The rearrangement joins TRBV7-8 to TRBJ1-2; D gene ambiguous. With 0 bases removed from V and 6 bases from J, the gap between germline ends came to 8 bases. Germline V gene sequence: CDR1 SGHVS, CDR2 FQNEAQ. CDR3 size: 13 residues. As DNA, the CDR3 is TGTGCCAGCAGCTTAGCCGGGGTAGATGGCTACACCTTC. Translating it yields CASSLAGVDGYTF. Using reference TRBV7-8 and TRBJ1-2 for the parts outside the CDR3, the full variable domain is GAGVSQSPRYKVAKRGQDVALRCDPISGHVSLFWYQQALGQGPEFLTYFQNEAQLDKSGLPSDRFFAERPEGSVSTLKIQRTQQEDSAVYLCASSLAGVDGYTFGSGTRLTVV.